This T cell receptor beta chain was sequenced during a study of T cell responses to AZD1222 COVID-19 vaccine. Study-wide points: Dominant at 160-218 and 743-854, vaccine-associated CD4 TCRs also spanned spike. Repertoire sampling occurred only after the peak T cell response. Among those given AZD1222, only five or six were seropositive at baseline. Donors, mostly white British, included more females; clonal diversity was possibly underestimated.

V was pared by 0 bases and J by 2 bases, with 9 bases between. The V gene's germline CDR1 is SGDLS and CDR2 YYNGEE. The CDR3 covers 14 residues. Data came from immunoSEQ multiplex PCR; TCRdb stores just in-frame clones and leaves some out. The profile shows about 77,000 clones, more than 85% of them singletons. Notes on this clone: Its specificity is unknown.

This sequence joins TRBV9 and TRBJ2-7; D is ambiguous. Specimen: peripheral blood, collected 28 days after the second AZD1222 dose. The TCR was taken from an adult who received the AZD1222 COVID-19 vaccine. The CDR3 loop is CASSVEGLTYEQYF. For the CDR3, the DNA is TGTGCCAGCAGCGTAGAAGGCTTAACCTACGAGCAGTACTTC.